What follows is one T cell receptor beta chain and its context. A quantity of about 0.5 to 1 ug RNA underwent reverse transcription using random hexamers. Amplification of TCR beta CDR3 used immunoSEQ multiplex PCR across 54 Vbeta and 13 Jbeta. TCRdb processed the immunoSEQ multiplex PCR reads anew with MiXCR; each CDR3 protein has one entry. This sample yields 250,000 to 300,000 distinct CDR3 sequences, of which 70% to 90% are seen a single time; around 0.11% belongs to the top ten. V lost 3 bases and J lost 2; bases outside the gene matches: 4. Germline V gene sequence: CDR1 KGHSH, CDR2 LQKENI. The CDR3 totals 14 residues. This record belongs to a study of CD8 T cells in Susac syndrome.

Sample: CD8+ T cells from PBMCs. The rearrangement uses TRBV18 and TRBJ2-7; 7 positions agree with TRBD1. The source of this sequence is a human donor with multiple sclerosis. This chain's CDR3 is CASSPRDSPYEQYF. The CDR3, as DNA: TGTGCCAGCTCACCCCGGGACAGCCCCTACGAGCAGTACTTC. Drawing the rest from reference TRBV18 and TRBJ2-7, the complete variable domain is NAGVMQNPRHLVRRRGQEARLRCSPMKGHSHVYWYRQLPEEGLKFMVYLQKENIIDESGMPKERFSAEFPKEGPSILRIQQVVRGDSAAYFCASSPRDSPYEQYFGPGTRLTVT.